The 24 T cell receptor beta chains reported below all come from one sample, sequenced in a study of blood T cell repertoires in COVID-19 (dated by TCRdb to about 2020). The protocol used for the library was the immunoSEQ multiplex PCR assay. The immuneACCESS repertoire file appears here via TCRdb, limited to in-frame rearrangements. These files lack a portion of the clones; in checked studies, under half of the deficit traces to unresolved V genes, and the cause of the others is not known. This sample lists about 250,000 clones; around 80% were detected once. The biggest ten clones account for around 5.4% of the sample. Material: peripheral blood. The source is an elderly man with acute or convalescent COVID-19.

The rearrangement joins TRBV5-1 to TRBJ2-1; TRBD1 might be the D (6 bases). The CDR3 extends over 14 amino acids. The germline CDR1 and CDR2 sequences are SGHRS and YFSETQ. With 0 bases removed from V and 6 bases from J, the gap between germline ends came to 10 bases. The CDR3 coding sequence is TGCGCCAGCAGCTTGGACAGGGCTGCCAATGAGCAGTTCTTC. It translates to CASSLDRAANEQFF.

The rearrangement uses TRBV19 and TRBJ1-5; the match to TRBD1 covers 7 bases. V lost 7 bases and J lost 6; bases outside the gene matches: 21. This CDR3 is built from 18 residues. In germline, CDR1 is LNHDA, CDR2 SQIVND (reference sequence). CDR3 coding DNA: TGTGCCAGTACCAATAGGGCGGGACAGTCCTTCGGGGGTCAGCCCCAGCATTTT. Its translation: CASTNRAGQSFGGQPQHF.

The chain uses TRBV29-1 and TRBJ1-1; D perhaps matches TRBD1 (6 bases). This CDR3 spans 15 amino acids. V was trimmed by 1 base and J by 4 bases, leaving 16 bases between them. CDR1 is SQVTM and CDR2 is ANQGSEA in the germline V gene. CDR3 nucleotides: TGCAGCGTTGAAGGCAGGGGCCCGATGGGCACTGAAGCTTTCTTT. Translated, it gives CSVEGRGPMGTEAFF. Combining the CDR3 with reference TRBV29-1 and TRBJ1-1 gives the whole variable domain SAVISQKPSRDICQRGTSLTIQCQVDSQVTMMFWYRQQPGQSLTLIATANQGSEATYESGFVIDKFPISRPNLTFSTLTVSNMSPEDSSIYLCSVEGRGPMGTEAFFGQGTRLTVV.

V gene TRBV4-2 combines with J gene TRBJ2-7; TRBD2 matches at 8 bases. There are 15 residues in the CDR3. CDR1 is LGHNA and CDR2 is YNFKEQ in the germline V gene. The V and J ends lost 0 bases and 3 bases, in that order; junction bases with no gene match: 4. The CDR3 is CASSQDSGEIYEQYF. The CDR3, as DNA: TGTGCCAGCAGCCAAGATAGCGGGGAAATCTACGAGCAGTACTTC.

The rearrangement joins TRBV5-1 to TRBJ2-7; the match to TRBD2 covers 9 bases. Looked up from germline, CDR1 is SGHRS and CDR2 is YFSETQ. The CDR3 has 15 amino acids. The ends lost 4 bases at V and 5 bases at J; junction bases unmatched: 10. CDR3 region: CASSLTVAGGDEQYF. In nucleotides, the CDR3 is TGCGCCAGCAGCCTAACCGTGGCGGGGGGGGACGAGCAGTACTTC.

The CDR3 sequence is CASSLAGIWRYGYTF. CDR3 sequence (DNA): TGTGCCAGCAGCTTAGCGGGGATCTGGAGGTATGGCTACACCTTC. The J gene is TRBJ1-2, the V gene TRBV11-2; the D is unclear. Germline V gene lookup returns CDR1 SGHAT and CDR2 FQNNGV. The CDR3 has 15 residues. The V gene lost 1 base and the J gene lost 5 bases, with 14 bases spanning the gap.

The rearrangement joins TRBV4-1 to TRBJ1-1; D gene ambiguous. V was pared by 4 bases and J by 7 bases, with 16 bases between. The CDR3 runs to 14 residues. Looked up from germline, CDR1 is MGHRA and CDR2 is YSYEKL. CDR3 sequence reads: CASSRRTDEFEAFF. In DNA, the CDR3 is TGCGCCAGCAGCCGCCGCACAGACGAATTTGAAGCTTTCTTT.

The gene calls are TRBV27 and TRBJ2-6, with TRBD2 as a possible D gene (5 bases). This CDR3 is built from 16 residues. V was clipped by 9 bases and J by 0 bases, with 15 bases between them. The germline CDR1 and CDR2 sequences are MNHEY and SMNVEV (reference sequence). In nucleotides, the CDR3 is TGTGCCAGTAAGAGGGATCTTAGCTCTGGGGCCAACGTCCTGACTTTC. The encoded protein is CASKRDLSSGANVLTF.

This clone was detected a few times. The CDR3 DNA reads as TGCAGCACAAGACAGGGAAACACTGAAGCTTTCTTT. Translation gives CSTRQGNTEAFF. This chain connects TRBV29-1 to TRBJ1-1; the match to TRBD1 covers 7 bases. This CDR3 has 12 amino acids. J was trimmed by 2 bases and V by 8 bases; bases with no gene match: 5. Germline loops: CDR1 SQVTM, CDR2 ANQGSEA.

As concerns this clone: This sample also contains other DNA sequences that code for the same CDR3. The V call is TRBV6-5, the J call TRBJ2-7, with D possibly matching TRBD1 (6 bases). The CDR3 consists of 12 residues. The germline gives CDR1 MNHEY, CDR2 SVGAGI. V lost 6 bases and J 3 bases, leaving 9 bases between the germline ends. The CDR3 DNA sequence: TGTGCCAGCAGCCCACAGGGCTACGAGCAGTACTTC. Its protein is CASSPQGYEQYF.

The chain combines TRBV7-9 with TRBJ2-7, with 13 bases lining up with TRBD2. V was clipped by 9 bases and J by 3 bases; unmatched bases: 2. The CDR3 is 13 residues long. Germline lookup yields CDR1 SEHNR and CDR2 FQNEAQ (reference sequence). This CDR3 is CASGLAGVYEQYF. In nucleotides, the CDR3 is TGTGCCAGTGGACTAGCGGGAGTCTACGAGCAGTACTTC.

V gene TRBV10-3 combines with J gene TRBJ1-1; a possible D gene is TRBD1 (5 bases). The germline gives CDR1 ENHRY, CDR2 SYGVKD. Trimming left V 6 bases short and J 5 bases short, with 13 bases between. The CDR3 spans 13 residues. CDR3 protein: CAIRGGMGTEAFF. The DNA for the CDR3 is TGTGCCATCAGGGGGGGGATGGGAACTGAAGCTTTCTTT.

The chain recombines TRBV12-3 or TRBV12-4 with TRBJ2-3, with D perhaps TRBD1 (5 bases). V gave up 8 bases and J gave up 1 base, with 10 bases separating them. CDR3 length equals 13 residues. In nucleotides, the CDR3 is TGTGCCAGCGCTTTGACAGGCACAGATACGCAGTATTTT. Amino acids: CASALTGTDTQYF.

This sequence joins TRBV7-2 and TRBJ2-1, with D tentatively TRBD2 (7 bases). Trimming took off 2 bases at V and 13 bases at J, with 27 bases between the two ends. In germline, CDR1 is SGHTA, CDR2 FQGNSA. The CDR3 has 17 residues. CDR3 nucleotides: TGTGCCAGCAGCTTAAGGGGGGGGCAACTCGGATCGGGACTTCAGTTCTTC. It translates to CASSLRGGQLGSGLQFF.

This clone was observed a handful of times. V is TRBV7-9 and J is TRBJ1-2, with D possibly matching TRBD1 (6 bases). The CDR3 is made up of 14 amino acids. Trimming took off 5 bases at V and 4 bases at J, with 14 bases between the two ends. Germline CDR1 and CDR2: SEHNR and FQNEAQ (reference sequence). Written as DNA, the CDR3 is TGTGCCAGCAGCAGACAGGTCGGCGTCTATGGCTACACCTTC. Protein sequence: CASSRQVGVYGYTF.

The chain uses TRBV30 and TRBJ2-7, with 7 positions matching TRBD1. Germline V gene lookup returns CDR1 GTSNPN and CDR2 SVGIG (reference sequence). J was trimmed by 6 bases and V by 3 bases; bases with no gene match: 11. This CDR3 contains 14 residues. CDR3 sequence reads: CAWRLKGGDLEQYF. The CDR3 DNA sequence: TGTGCCTGGAGGCTAAAAGGGGGCGACCTCGAGCAGTACTTC.

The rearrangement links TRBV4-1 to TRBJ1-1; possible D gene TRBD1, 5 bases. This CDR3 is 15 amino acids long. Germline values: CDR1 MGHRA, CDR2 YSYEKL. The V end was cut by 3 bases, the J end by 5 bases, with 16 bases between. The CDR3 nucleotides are TGCGCCAGCAGCCACCCCGGGAGGGGAGAAACTGAAGCTTTCTTT. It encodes CASSHPGRGETEAFF.

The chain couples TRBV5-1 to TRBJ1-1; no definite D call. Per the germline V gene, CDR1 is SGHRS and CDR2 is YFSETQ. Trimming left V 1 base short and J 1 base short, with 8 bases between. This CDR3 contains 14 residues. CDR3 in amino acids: CASSLLAENTEAFF. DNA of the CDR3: TGCGCCAGCAGCTTGTTAGCCGAGAACACTGAAGCTTTCTTT.

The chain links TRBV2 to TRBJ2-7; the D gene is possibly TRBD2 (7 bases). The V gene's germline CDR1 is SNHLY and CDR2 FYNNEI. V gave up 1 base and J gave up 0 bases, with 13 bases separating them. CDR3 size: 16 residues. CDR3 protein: CASSEGGGQTSYEQYF. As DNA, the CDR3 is TGTGCCAGCAGTGAAGGGGGGGGCCAGACCTCCTACGAGCAGTACTTC.

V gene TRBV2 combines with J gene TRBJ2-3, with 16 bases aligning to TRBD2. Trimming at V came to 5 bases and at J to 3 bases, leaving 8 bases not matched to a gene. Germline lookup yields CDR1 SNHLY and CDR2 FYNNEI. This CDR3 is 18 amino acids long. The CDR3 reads CASSPGTSGRGTTDTQYF. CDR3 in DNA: TGTGCCAGCAGTCCCGGGACTAGCGGGAGGGGGACGACAGATACGCAGTATTTT.

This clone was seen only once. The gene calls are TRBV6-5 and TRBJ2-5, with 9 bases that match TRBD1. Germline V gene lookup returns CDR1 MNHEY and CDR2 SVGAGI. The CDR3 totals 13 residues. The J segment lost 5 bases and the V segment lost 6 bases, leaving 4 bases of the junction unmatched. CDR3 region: CASSKDRGETQYF. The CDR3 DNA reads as TGTGCCAGCAGCAAGGACAGGGGCGAGACCCAGTACTTC.

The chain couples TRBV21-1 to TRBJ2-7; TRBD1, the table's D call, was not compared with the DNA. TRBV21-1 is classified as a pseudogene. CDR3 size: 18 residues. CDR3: CASTDKNRRNRLSYEQYF. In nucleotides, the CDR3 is TGTGCCAGCACCGATAAAAACCGACGGAACAGGCTCTCCTACGAGCAGTACTTC.

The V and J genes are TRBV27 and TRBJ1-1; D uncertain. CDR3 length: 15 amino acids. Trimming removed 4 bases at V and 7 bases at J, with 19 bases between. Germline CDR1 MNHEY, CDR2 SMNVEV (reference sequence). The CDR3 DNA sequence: TGTGCCAGCAGTTCCCGGCGAGGGCCCGGGATTGAAGCTTTCTTT. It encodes CASSSRRGPGIEAFF.

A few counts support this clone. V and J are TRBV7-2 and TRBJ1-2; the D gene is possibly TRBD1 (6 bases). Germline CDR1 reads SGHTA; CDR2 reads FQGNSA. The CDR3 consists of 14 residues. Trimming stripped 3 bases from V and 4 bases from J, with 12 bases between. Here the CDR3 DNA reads TGTGCCAGCAGCTTGAGTCGGACAGTCTATGGCTACACCTTC. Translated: CASSLSRTVYGYTF.